This T cell receptor beta chain emerged from a study of human T cells and chemical hapten exposure. Time point noted: patch test 2, 6 weeks after DPC sensitization. The treatment is: therapeutic diphenylcyclopropenone sensitization with weekly scalp DPC. One entry per CDR3 protein results from TCRdb running MiXCR on the RACE reads. The sample lists over 65,000 distinct CDR3 sequences, around 10% seen once, with roughly 1.4% in the top ten. The receptor comes from a man younger than 30 with alopecia areata. Some clones in this sample may be carry-over from other donors' samples. This sample comprised whole blood, obtained in connection with sensitization to the hapten diphenylcyclopropenone (DPC).

For the CDR3, the DNA is TGTGCCACCAGTGATGGTGGAGGCCACGAGCAGTACTTC. Protein: CATSDGGGHEQYF. The V and J genes are TRBV24-1 and TRBJ2-7; the D gene is possibly TRBD2 (5 bases). The CDR3 is 13 amino acids. Germline V gene data show CDR1 as KGHDR and CDR2 as SFDVKD. V shed 3 bases and J shed 5 bases, with 10 bases lying between them.